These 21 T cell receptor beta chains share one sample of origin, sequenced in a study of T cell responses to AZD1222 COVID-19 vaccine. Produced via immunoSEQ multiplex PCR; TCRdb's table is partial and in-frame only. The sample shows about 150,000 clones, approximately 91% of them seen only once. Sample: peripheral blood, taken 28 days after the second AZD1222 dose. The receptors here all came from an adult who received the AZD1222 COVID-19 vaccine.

The CDR3 sequence: CASSYRGSYNSPLHF. The CDR3 DNA reads TGTGCCAGCAGTTACAGGGGCTCCTATAATTCACCCCTCCACTTT. The chain is built from TRBV6-5 and TRBJ1-6; maybe TRBD1 (5 bases). This CDR3 contains 15 residues. Germline V gene data show CDR1 as MNHEY and CDR2 as SVGAGI. V lost 2 bases to trimming and J lost 0 bases, with 5 bases between them.

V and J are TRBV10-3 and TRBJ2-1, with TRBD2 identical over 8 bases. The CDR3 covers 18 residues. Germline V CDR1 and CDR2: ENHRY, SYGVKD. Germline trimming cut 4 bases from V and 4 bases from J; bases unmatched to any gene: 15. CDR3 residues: CAISGAAGGVAGYNEQFF. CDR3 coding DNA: TGTGCCATCAGTGGCGCAGCCGGTGGAGTAGCGGGATACAATGAGCAGTTCTTC.

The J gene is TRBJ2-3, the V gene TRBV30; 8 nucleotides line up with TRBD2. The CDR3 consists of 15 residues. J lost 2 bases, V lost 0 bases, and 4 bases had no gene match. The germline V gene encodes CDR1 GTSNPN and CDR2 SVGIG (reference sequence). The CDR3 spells CAWSVPGGPTDTQYF. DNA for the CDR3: TGTGCCTGGAGTGTACCGGGAGGGCCCACAGATACGCAGTATTTT.

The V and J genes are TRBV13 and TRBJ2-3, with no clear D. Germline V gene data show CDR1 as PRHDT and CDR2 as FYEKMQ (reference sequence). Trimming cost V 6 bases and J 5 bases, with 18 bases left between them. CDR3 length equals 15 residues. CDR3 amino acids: CASRIAGYAGDTQYF. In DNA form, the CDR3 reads TGTGCCAGCAGGATAGCCGGCTACGCAGGAGATACGCAGTATTTT.

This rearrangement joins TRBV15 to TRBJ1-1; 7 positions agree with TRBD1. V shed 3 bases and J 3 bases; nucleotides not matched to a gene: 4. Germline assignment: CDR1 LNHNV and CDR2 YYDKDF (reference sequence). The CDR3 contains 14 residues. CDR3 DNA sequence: TGTGCCACCAGCAGCGACAGGGACGACACTGAAGCTTTCTTT. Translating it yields CATSSDRDDTEAFF. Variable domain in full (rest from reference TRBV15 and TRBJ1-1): DAMVIQNPRYQVTQFGKPVTLSCSQTLNHNVMYWYQQKSSQAPKLLFHYYDKDFNNEADTPDNFQSRRPNTSFCFLDIRSPGLGDTAMYLCATSSDRDDTEAFFGQGTRLTVV.

The CDR3 loop is CASSVGSYNEQFF. For the CDR3, the DNA is TGTGCCAGCAGCGTCGGTTCCTACAATGAGCAGTTCTTC. This chain connects TRBV9 to TRBJ2-1; unclear D gene. The V gene's germline CDR1 is SGDLS and CDR2 YYNGEE. This CDR3 comprises 13 residues. Trimming shortened V by 2 bases and J by 1 base, and 4 bases separated the two germline ends.

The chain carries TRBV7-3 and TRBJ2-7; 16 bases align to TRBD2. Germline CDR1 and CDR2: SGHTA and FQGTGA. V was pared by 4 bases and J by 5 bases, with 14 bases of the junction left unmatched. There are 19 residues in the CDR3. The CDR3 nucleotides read TGTGCCAGCAGCTCACGCTACGGGACTAGCGGGGGGGAAATCAACGAGCAGTACTTC. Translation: CASSSRYGTSGGEINEQYF.

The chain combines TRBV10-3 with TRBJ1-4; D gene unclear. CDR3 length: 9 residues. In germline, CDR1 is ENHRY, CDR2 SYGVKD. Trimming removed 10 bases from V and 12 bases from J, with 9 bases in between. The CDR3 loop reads CATFYELFF. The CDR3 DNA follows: TGTGCCACCTTTTACGAACTGTTTTTT.

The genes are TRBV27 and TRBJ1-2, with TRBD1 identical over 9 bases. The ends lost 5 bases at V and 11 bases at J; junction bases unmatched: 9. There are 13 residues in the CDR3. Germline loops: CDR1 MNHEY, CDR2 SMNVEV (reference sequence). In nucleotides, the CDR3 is TGTGCCAGCAGTCCTCTCGGGACAGGGAGGTACACCTTC. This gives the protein CASSPLGTGRYTF.

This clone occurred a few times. DNA for the CDR3: TGTGCCAGCAGCTCAACAGGACAGGGATTCAATGAAAAACTGTTTTTT. Translating it yields CASSSTGQGFNEKLFF. The chain has TRBV7-2 and TRBJ1-4, with TRBD1 matching 8 bases. The CDR3 spans 16 residues. Germline lookup yields CDR1 SGHTA and CDR2 FQGNSA. Germline trimming cut 4 bases from V and 5 bases from J; bases unmatched to any gene: 9.

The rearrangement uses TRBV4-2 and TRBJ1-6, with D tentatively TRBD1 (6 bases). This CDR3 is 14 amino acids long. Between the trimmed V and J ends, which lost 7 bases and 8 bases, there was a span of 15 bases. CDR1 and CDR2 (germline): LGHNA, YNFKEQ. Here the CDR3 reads CASKGGGSHSPLHF. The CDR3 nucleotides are TGTGCCAGCAAGGGAGGGGGGTCGCATTCACCCCTCCACTTT.

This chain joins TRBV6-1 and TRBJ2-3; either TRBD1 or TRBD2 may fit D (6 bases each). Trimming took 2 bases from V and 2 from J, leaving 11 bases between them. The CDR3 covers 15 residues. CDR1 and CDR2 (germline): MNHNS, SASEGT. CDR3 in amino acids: CASSERRGITDTQYF. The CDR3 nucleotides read TGTGCCAGCAGTGAAAGGAGGGGGATCACAGATACGCAGTATTTT.

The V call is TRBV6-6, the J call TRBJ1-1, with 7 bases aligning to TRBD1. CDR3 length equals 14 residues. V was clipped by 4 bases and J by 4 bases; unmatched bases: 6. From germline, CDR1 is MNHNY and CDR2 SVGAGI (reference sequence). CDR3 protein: CASSSRGDGTEAFF. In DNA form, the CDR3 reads TGTGCCAGCAGTTCCAGGGGGGACGGCACTGAAGCTTTCTTT.

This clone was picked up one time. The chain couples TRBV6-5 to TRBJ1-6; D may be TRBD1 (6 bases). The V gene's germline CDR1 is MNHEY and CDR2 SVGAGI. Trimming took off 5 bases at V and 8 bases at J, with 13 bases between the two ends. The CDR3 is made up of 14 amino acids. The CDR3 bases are TGTGCCAGCAGTCAGACACAGGGTTATTCACCCCTCCACTTT. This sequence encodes CASSQTQGYSPLHF.

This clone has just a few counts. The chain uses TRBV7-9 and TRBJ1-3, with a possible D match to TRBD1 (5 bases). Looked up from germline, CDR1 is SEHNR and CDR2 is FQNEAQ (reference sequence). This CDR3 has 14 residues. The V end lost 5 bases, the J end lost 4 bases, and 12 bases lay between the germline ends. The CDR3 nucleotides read TGTGCCAGCAGCGCCGGGACGTCCGGAAACACCATATATTTT. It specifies CASSAGTSGNTIYF.

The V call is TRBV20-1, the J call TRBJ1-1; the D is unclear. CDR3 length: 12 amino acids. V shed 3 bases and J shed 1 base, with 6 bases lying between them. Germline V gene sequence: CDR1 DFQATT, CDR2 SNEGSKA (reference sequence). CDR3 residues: CSASLGNTEAFF. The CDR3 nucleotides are TGCAGTGCTAGTCTGGGGAACACTGAAGCTTTCTTT.

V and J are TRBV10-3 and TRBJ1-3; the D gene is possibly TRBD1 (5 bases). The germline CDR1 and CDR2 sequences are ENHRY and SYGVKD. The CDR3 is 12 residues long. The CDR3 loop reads CAGSGDGNTIYF. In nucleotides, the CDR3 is TGTGCTGGATCGGGGGATGGAAACACCATATATTTT.

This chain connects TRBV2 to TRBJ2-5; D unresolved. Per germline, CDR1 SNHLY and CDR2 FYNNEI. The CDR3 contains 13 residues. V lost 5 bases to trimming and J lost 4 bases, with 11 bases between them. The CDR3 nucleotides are TGTGCCAGCAGTCGTTCACAACGAGAGACCCAGTACTTC. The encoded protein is CASSRSQRETQYF. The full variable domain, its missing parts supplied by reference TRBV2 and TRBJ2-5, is EPEVTQTPSHQVTQMGQEVILRCVPISNHLYFYWYRQILGQKVEFLVSFYNNEISEKSEIFDDQFSVERPDGSNFTLKIRSTKLEDSAMYFCASSRSQRETQYFGPGTRLLVL.

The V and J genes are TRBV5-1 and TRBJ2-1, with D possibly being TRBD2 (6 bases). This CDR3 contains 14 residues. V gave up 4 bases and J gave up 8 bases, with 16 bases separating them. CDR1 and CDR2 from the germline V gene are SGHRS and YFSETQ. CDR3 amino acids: CASSLEGVRDEQFF. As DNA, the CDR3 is TGCGCCAGCAGCCTGGAGGGAGTAAGAGATGAGCAGTTCTTC.

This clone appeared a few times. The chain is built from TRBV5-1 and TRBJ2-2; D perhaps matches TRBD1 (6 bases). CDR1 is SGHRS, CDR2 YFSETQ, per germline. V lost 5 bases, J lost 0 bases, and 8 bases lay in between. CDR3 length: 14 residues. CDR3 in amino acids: CASRTGTNTGELFF. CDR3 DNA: TGCGCCAGCAGGACAGGAACGAACACCGGGGAGCTGTTTTTT.

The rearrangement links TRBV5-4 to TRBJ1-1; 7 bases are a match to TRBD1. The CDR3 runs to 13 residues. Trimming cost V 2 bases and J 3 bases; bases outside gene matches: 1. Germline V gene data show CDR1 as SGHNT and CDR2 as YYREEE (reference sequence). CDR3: CASSLGQDTEAFF. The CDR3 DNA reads TGTGCCAGCAGCTTAGGACAGGACACTGAAGCTTTCTTT. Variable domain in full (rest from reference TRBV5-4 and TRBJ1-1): ETGVTQSPTHLIKTRGQQVTLRCSSQSGHNTVSWYQQALGQGPQFIFQYYREEENGRGNFPPRFSGLQFPNYSSELNVNALELDDSALYLCASSLGQDTEAFFGQGTRLTVV.